Below are 19 T cell receptor beta chains sequenced from a single sample in a study of CD8 T cells in Susac syndrome. Reverse transcription of roughly 0.5 to 1 ug RNA was carried out with random hexamers. TCRdb independently ran MiXCR on the immunoSEQ multiplex PCR reads; one entry per CDR3 protein. The sample shows about 150,000 distinct CDR3 sequences, roughly 96% of them seen only once. The sequenced sample was CD4+ T cells from PBMCs. Receptor source: a human donor with multiple sclerosis.

V usage is TRBV7-9 and J usage is TRBJ2-7; 10 nucleotides match TRBD1. The CDR3 is made up of 17 amino acids. V lost 5 bases to trimming and J lost 4 bases; unmatched junction nucleotides: 14. Germline-derived CDR1 and CDR2 are SEHNR and FQNEAQ (reference sequence). Here the CDR3 reads CASSHRLTGTGVYEQYF. The CDR3 DNA reads TGTGCCAGCAGCCACCGCTTAACCGGGACAGGGGTGTACGAGCAGTACTTC.

V gene TRBV20-1 combines with J gene TRBJ2-3; D perhaps matches TRBD1 (5 bases). CDR1 is DFQATT and CDR2 is SNEGSKA in the germline V gene (reference sequence). V was trimmed by 0 bases and J by 2 bases, leaving 12 bases between them. The CDR3 is 15 amino acids. The CDR3 sequence: CSARDMGRDTDTQYF. In DNA, the CDR3 is TGCAGTGCTAGAGATATGGGCAGGGACACAGATACGCAGTATTTT.

The chain employs TRBV5-6 and TRBJ2-1; perhaps TRBD1 as D (6 bases). The V gene's germline CDR1 is SGHDT and CDR2 YYEEEE. The CDR3 covers 15 residues. Trimming cost V 0 bases and J 4 bases, with 11 bases left between them. In DNA, the CDR3 is TGTGCCAGCAGCTTGGTTCAGGGGCAGTACAATGAGCAGTTCTTC. It yields the protein CASSLVQGQYNEQFF. Looking up the rest from reference TRBV5-6 and TRBJ2-1 gives the full variable domain: DAGVTQSPTHLIKTRGQQVTLRCSPKSGHDTVSWYQQALGQGPQFIFQYYEEEERQRGNFPDRFSGHQFPNYSSELNVNALLLGDSALYLCASSLVQGQYNEQFFGPGTRLTVL.

The chain employs TRBV28 and TRBJ2-7; 10 nucleotides agree with TRBD2. Trimming at V came to 2 bases and at J to 3 bases, leaving 7 bases not matched to a gene. CDR1 and CDR2 from the germline V gene are MDHEN and SYDVKM. The CDR3 runs 16 residues. The CDR3 here is CASSLVGSGGLYEQYF. The CDR3 nucleotides are TGTGCCAGCAGTTTAGTAGGTAGCGGGGGGCTCTACGAGCAGTACTTC.

The chain employs TRBV29-1 and TRBJ2-1; D uncertain. The ends were cut back, 1 base at V and 9 bases at J, with 7 bases in the middle. This CDR3 has 11 residues. Germline CDR1 and CDR2: SQVTM and ANQGSEA. The CDR3 DNA is TGCAGCGTTGAAGGGGTCGGTGAGCAGTTCTTC. Its translation: CSVEGVGEQFF.

The chain links TRBV25-1 to TRBJ2-7, with 7 bases matching TRBD1. The J segment lost 6 bases and the V segment lost 1 base, leaving 9 bases of the junction unmatched. CDR1 is MGHDK and CDR2 is SYGVNS in the germline V gene. The CDR3 loop spans 15 amino acids. The CDR3 is CASSEFDRAGGEQYF. CDR3 in DNA: TGTGCCAGCAGTGAATTTGACAGGGCCGGAGGCGAGCAGTACTTC.

V usage is TRBV12-3 or TRBV12-4 and J usage is TRBJ1-1; a weak D match, TRBD1 (5 bases). The length of the CDR3 is 14 residues. The V end was cut by 4 bases, the J end by 2 bases, with 11 bases between. CDR3 DNA sequence: TGTGCCAGCAGTTCCCGCGGGACTAACACTGAAGCTTTCTTT. Protein sequence: CASSSRGTNTEAFF.

The J gene is TRBJ2-3, the V gene TRBV7-8; the match to TRBD2 covers 9 bases. CDR3 length: 17 residues. Trimming cost V 2 bases and J 2 bases; bases outside gene matches: 8. The V gene's germline CDR1 is SGHVS and CDR2 FQNEAQ. The CDR3 coding sequence is TGTGCCAGCAGCTTATCCCGGCTAGCGGGACTCACAGATACGCAGTATTTT. It translates to CASSLSRLAGLTDTQYF.

The gene calls are TRBV7-2 and TRBJ1-5, with 9 bases that match TRBD1. Germline V CDR1 and CDR2: SGHTA, FQGNSA. The V gene end was trimmed by 6 bases and the J gene end by 0 bases; junction bases not matched to a gene: 3. The CDR3 is 15 residues long. The CDR3 reads CASRGTGYSNQPQHF. DNA for the CDR3: TGTGCCAGCAGAGGGACAGGGTATAGCAATCAGCCCCAGCATTTT.

The V gene is TRBV12-3 or TRBV12-4, the J gene TRBJ1-2; D perhaps matches TRBD1 (6 bases). V lost 6 bases and J lost 14, with 19 bases in between. The CDR3 has 12 residues. The DNA for the CDR3 is TGTGCCAGCAGCATCAACAGGGCCGGAGGGACCTTC. It encodes CASSINRAGGTF.

The V call is TRBV5-1, the J call TRBJ1-5; D perhaps matches TRBD1 (5 bases). V was pared by 3 bases and J by 5 bases, with 12 bases between. In germline, CDR1 is SGHRS, CDR2 YFSETQ. The CDR3 length is 14 residues. The CDR3 sequence: CASSYGGNDQPQHF. The DNA for the CDR3 is TGCGCCAGCAGCTACGGGGGAAATGATCAGCCCCAGCATTTT. The full variable domain, completed using reference TRBV5-1 and TRBJ1-5, is KAGVTQTPRYLIKTRGQQVTLSCSPISGHRSVSWYQQTPGQGLQFLFEYFSETQRNKGNFPGRFSGRQFSNSRSEMNVSTLELGDSALYLCASSYGGNDQPQHFGDGTRLSIL.

CDR3: CASSQELAGNQETQYF. For the CDR3, the DNA is TGTGCCAGCAGCCAAGAGCTAGCGGGGAACCAAGAGACCCAGTACTTC. The rearrangement uses TRBV3-1 and TRBJ2-5; 9 nucleotides line up with TRBD2. The trim removed 0 bases at V and 0 bases at J, leaving 2 bases unmatched. The CDR3 runs 16 residues. Per germline, CDR1 LGHDT and CDR2 YNNKEL (reference sequence).

The rearrangement links TRBV2 to TRBJ2-1; unclear D gene. The CDR3 contains 12 residues. With 5 bases removed from V and 2 bases from J, the gap between germline ends came to 4 bases. Germline assignment: CDR1 SNHLY and CDR2 FYNNEI. CDR3 in amino acids: CASSRTYNEQFF. CDR3 bases: TGTGCCAGCAGTCGGACCTACAATGAGCAGTTCTTC.

This chain joins TRBV20-1 and TRBJ2-1, with 7 bases aligning to TRBD2. The junction had 5 bases not matched to a gene; V was cut back by 2 bases and J by 7 bases. The germline V gene has CDR1 DFQATT and CDR2 SNEGSKA (reference sequence). This CDR3 comprises 13 residues. The chain's CDR3 is CSARKAGRNEQFF. The DNA for the CDR3 is TGCAGTGCTAGAAAAGCGGGGCGGAATGAGCAGTTCTTC.

V usage is TRBV11-3 and J usage is TRBJ2-3, with TRBD1 identical over 9 bases. The CDR3 sequence is 15 residues long. With 2 bases clipped from V and 2 bases from J, the junction kept 2 bases outside the gene matches. Germline V gene sequence: CDR1 SGHNT, CDR2 YENEEA. The CDR3 DNA reads as TGTGCCAGCAGCTTATGGGACAGGGACACAGATACGCAGTATTTT. Its translation is CASSLWDRDTDTQYF.

DNA for the CDR3: TGTGCCAGCAGGTCCGGGACAGGGGGATCCGAGCAGTACTTC. This codes for CASRSGTGGSEQYF. The chain employs TRBV12-3 or TRBV12-4 and TRBJ2-7; TRBD1 aligns across 11 bases. The CDR3 length is 14 residues. J was trimmed by 6 bases and V by 6 bases; bases with no gene match: 7.

This clonotype was recorded once. This chain uses TRBV7-9 with TRBJ2-6, with D hard to call. The CDR3 loop spans 13 amino acids. Germline assignment: CDR1 SEHNR and CDR2 FQNEAQ (reference sequence). The V gene lost 6 bases and the J gene lost 2 bases, with 5 bases spanning the gap. The CDR3 reads CASRPAGANVLTF. In nucleotides, the CDR3 is TGTGCCAGCAGGCCAGCTGGGGCCAACGTCCTGACTTTC.

The chain has TRBV27 and TRBJ2-1, with D uncertain. This CDR3 contains 14 residues. With 5 bases removed from V and 5 bases from J, the gap between germline ends came to 13 bases. Per germline, CDR1 MNHEY and CDR2 SMNVEV (reference sequence). CDR3 protein: CASSPFEGNNEQFF. For the CDR3, the DNA is TGTGCCAGCAGTCCCTTCGAAGGGAACAATGAGCAGTTCTTC.

The chain couples TRBV12-3 or TRBV12-4 to TRBJ1-1, with D possibly matching TRBD1 (5 bases). Trimming pared 6 bases from V and 0 bases from J, leaving 11 bases between. CDR3 length equals 14 residues. In DNA form, the CDR3 reads TGTGCCAGCAGGCAGGGTGCGGTGAACACTGAAGCTTTCTTT. Protein: CASRQGAVNTEAFF.